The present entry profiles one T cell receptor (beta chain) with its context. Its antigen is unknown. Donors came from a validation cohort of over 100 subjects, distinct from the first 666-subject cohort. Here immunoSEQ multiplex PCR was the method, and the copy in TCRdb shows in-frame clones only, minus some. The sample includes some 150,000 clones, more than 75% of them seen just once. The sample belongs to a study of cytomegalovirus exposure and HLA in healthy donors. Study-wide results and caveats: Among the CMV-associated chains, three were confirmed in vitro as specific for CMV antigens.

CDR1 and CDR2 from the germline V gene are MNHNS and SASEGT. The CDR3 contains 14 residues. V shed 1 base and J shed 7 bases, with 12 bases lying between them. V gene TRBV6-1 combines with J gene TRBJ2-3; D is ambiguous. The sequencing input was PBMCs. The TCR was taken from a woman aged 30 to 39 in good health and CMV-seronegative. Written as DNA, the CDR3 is TGTGCCAGCAGTGAAGGGGTGTTGACAAATACGCAGTATTTT. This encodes CASSEGVLTNTQYF.